Following are 9 T cell receptor beta chains from one sample sequenced in a study of blood T cell repertoires in COVID-19. TCRdb's copy holds only in-frame clones and misses some; the assay was immunoSEQ multiplex PCR. The sample lists some 230,000 clones, around 81% occurring once. Sequenced sample: peripheral blood. These receptors all come from a woman aged 55-75 years with acute or convalescent COVID-19.

Details on this clone: Distinct nucleotide sequences in the sample also encode this CDR3. This chain joins TRBV6-5 and TRBJ1-2; D is perhaps TRBD1 (5 bases). This CDR3 is 12 amino acids long. V lost 2 bases to trimming and J lost 7 bases, with 8 bases between them. The germline V gene has CDR1 MNHEY and CDR2 SVGAGI. Here the CDR3 DNA reads TGTGCCAGCAGTTACGGGGGGGGTGGCTACACCTTC. It is translated as CASSYGGGGYTF.

The chain employs TRBV29-1 and TRBJ2-3; D remains unclear. This CDR3 has 16 amino acids. Per the germline V gene, CDR1 is SQVTM and CDR2 is ANQGSEA. V lost 2 bases and J lost 4, with 19 bases in between. CDR3 loop: CSVELVRDFRPDTQYF. The CDR3 DNA is TGCAGCGTTGAACTGGTTAGAGACTTTAGGCCAGATACGCAGTATTTT.

The chain links TRBV30 to TRBJ1-1; 8 bases fit TRBD1. The CDR3 totals 11 residues. Looked up from germline, CDR1 is GTSNPN and CDR2 is SVGIG (reference sequence). V trimming: 2 bases; J trimming: 10 bases; junction bases outside the gene matches: 3. This CDR3 reads CAWSTGGSAFF. DNA for the CDR3: TGTGCCTGGAGTACAGGGGGGTCAGCTTTCTTT. Looking up the rest from reference TRBV30 and TRBJ1-1 gives the full variable domain: SQTIHQWPATLVQPVGSPLSLECTVEGTSNPNLYWYRQAAGRGLQLLFYSVGIGQISSEVPQNLSASRPQDRQFILSSKKLLLSDSGFYLCAWSTGGSAFFGQGTRLTVV.

The chain links TRBV2 to TRBJ1-1, with TRBD1 matching over 8 bases. The CDR3 covers 12 residues. Germline-derived CDR1 and CDR2 are SNHLY and FYNNEI. V trimming: 7 bases; J trimming: 6 bases; junction bases outside the gene matches: 4. The CDR3 bases are TGTGCCAGCAATACAGGGGGTCCTGAAGCTTTCTTT. Residues: CASNTGGPEAFF. The variable domain in full, completed from reference TRBV2 and TRBJ1-1, reads EPEVTQTPSHQVTQMGQEVILRCVPISNHLYFYWYRQILGQKVEFLVSFYNNEISEKSEIFDDQFSVERPDGSNFTLKIRSTKLEDSAMYFCASNTGGPEAFFGQGTRLTVV.

The chain carries TRBV19 and TRBJ2-7; 10 nucleotides agree with TRBD1. Germline V lookup: CDR1 LNHDA, CDR2 SQIVND (reference sequence). The CDR3 has 12 amino acids. V lost 10 bases and J lost 6; bases outside the gene matches: 6. CDR3 bases: TGTGCCACAAGGGACAGGGGCAGCGAGCAGTACTTC. Translation gives CATRDRGSEQYF.

The chain has TRBV5-1 and TRBJ1-1; D unclear. CDR3 size: 14 residues. V lost 4 bases and J 1 base, leaving 11 bases between the germline ends. Germline assignment: CDR1 SGHRS and CDR2 YFSETQ. CDR3 region: CASSQYSGNTEAFF. The DNA for the CDR3 is TGCGCCAGCAGCCAATATTCAGGGAACACTGAAGCTTTCTTT. The full variable domain, in which reference TRBV5-1 and TRBJ1-1 provide the parts outside the CDR3, is KAGVTQTPRYLIKTRGQQVTLSCSPISGHRSVSWYQQTPGQGLQFLFEYFSETQRNKGNFPGRFSGRQFSNSRSEMNVSTLELGDSALYLCASSQYSGNTEAFFGQGTRLTVV.

This clone has only one observation. The V and J genes are TRBV7-2 and TRBJ2-2; 9 bases align to TRBD2. J lost 8 bases, V lost 3 bases, and 10 bases had no gene match. The CDR3 consists of 16 residues. Germline assignment: CDR1 SGHTA and CDR2 FQGNSA. The CDR3 DNA is TGTGCCAGCAGCTTGAGCGGGGGGAGTTCCTCTGGGGAGCTGTTTTTT. Translation gives CASSLSGGSSSGELFF.

The J gene is TRBJ2-3, the V gene TRBV3-1 (or the pseudogene TRBV3-2); 10 bases fit TRBD2. V lost 5 bases, J lost 0 bases, and 5 bases stayed unmatched. Germline CDR1 is LGHDT and CDR2 is YNNKEL (reference sequence). There are 16 residues in the CDR3. The CDR3 coding sequence is TGTGCCAGCAGCTTCACTAGCGGGGCCAGCACAGATACGCAGTATTTT. Translating it yields CASSFTSGASTDTQYF.

The V and J genes are TRBV21-1 and TRBJ1-2; TRBD1 is the table's D call and was not checked against the DNA. TRBV21-1 constitutes a pseudogene. This CDR3 contains 15 residues. CDR3 protein: CASSKVTGGYYGYTF. The CDR3 DNA is TGTGCCAGCAGCAAAGTAACAGGGGGCTACTATGGCTACACCTTC.